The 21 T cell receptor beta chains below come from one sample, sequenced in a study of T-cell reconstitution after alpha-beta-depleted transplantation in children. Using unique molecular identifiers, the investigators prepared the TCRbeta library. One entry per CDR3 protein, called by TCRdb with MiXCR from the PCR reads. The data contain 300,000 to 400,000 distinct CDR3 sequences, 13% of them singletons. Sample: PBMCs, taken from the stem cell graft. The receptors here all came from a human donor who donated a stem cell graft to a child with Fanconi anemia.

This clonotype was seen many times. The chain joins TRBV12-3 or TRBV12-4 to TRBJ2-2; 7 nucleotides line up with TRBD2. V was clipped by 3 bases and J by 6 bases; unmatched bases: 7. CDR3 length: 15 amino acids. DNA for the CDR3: TGTGCCAGCAGTTTGGTGGGAGGGAGTGCCGGGGAGCTGTTTTTT. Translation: CASSLVGGSAGELFF.

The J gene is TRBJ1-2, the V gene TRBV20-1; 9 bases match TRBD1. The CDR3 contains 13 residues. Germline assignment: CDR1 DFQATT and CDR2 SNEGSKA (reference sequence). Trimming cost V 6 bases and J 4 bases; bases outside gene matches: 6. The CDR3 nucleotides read TGCAGTGCCGGGACAGGGAACCTCTATGGCTACACCTTC. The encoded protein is CSAGTGNLYGYTF.

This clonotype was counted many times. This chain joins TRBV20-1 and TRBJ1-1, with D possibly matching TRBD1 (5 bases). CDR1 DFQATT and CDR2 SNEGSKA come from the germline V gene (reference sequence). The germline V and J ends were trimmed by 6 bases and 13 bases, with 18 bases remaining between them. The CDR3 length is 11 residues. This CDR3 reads CSAAGDAQGFF. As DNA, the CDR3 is TGCAGTGCCGCCGGGGATGCCCAGGGTTTCTTT.

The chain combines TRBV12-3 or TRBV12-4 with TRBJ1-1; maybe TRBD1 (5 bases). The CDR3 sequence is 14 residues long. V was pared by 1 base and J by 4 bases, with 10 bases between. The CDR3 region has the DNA TGTGCCAGCAGTTTAGGGGCCCAGGGCACTGAAGCTTTCTTT. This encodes CASSLGAQGTEAFF.

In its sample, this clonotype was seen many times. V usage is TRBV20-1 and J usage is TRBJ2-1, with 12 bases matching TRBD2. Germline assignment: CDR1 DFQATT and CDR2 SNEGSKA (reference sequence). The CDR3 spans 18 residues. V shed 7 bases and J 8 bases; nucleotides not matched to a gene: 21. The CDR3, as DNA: TGCAGTGTTAAAGGTCTCATGGCGGCGGGACTAGCGGGTCATGAGCAGTTCTTC. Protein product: CSVKGLMAAGLAGHEQFF.

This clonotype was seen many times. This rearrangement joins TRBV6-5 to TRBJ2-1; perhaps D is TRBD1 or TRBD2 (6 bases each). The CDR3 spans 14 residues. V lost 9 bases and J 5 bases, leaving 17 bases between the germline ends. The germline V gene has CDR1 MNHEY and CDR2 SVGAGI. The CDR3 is CASTLRGPDNEQFF. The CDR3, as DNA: TGTGCCAGTACGCTTCGGGGGCCTGACAATGAGCAGTTCTTC.

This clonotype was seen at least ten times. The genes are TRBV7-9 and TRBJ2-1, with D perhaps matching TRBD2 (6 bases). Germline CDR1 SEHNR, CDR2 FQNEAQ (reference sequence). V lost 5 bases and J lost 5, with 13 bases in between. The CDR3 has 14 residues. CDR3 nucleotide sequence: TGTGCCAGCAGCCGGGGGTCCGTAAACAATGAGCAGTTCTTC. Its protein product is CASSRGSVNNEQFF.

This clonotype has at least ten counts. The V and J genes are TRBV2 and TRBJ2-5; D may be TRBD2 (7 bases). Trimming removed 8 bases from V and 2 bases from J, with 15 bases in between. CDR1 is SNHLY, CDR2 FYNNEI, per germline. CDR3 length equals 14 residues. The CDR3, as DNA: TGTGCCAGCGTCAAGGGGGGGCCGCAAGAGACCCAGTACTTC. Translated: CASVKGGPQETQYF.

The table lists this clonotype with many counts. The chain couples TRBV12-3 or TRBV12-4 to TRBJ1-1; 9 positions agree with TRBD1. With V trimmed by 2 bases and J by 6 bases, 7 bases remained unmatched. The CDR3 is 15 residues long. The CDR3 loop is CASSLNPGQGAEAFF. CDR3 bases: TGTGCCAGCAGTTTAAACCCGGGACAGGGTGCTGAAGCTTTCTTT.

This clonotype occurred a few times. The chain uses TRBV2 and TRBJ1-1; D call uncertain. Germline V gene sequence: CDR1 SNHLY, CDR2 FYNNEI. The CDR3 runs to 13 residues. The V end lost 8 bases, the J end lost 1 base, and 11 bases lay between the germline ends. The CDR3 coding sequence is TGTGCCAGCCGGAAGGACGCGAACACTGAAGCTTTCTTT. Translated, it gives CASRKDANTEAFF.

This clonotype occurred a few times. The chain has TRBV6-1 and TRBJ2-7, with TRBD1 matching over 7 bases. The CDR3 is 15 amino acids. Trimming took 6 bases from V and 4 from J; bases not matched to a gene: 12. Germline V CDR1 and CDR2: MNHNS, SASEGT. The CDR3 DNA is TGTGCCAGCAGGAAAACCGGGACAGATGAATACGAGCAGTACGTC. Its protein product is CASRKTGTDEYEQYV.

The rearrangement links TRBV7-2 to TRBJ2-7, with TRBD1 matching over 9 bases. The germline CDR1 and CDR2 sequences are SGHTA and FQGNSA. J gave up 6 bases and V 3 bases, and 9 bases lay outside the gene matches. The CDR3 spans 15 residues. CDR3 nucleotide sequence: TGTGCCAGCAGCTTGGGACAGGGAAGTTTCTGCGAGCAGTACTTC. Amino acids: CASSLGQGSFCEQYF.

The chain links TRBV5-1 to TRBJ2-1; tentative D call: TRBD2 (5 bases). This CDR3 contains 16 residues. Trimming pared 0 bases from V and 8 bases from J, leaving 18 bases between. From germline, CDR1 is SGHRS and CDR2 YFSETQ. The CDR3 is CASSLALTSGNHEQFF. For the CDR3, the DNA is TGCGCCAGCAGCTTGGCCTTAACCTCGGGGAACCATGAGCAGTTCTTC.

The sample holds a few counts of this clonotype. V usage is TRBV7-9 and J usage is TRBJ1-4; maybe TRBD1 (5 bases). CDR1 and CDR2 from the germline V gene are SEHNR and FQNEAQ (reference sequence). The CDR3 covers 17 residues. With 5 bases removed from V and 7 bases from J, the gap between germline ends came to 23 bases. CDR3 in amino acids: CASSEGPGRGRGEKLFF. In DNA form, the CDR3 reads TGTGCCAGCAGCGAGGGCCCAGGGAGGGGCCGGGGTGAAAAACTGTTTTTT.

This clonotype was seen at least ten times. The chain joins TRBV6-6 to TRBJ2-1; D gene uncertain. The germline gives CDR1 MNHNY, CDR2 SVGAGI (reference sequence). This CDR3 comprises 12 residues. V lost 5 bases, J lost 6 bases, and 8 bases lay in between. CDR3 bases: TGTGCCAGCAGTAGACCACCCAATGAGCAGTTCTTC. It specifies CASSRPPNEQFF.

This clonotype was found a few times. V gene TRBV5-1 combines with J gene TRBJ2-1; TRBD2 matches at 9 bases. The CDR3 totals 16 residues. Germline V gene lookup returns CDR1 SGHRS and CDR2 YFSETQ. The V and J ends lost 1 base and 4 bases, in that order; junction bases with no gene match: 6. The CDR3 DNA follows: TGCGCCAGCAGCTTGATAGCGGGGGAGGGTTACAATGAGCAGTTCTTC. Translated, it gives CASSLIAGEGYNEQFF.

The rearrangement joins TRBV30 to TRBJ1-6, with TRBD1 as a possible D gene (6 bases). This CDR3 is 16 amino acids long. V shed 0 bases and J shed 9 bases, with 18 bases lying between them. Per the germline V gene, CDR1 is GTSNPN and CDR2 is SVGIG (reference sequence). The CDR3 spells CAWSVYRAGDGSPLHF. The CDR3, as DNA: TGTGCCTGGAGTGTTTACCGGGCAGGGGATGGTTCACCCCTCCACTTT. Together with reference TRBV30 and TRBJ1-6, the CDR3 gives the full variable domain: SQTIHQWPATLVQPVGSPLSLECTVEGTSNPNLYWYRQAAGRGLQLLFYSVGIGQISSEVPQNLSASRPQDRQFILSSKKLLLSDSGFYLCAWSVYRAGDGSPLHFGNGTRLTVT.

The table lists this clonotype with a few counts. This chain's CDR3 is CASSRTSGGLIKETQYF. The CDR3 DNA sequence: TGCGCCAGCAGCAGGACTAGCGGGGGGCTCATAAAAGAGACCCAGTACTTC. The V gene is TRBV5-1, the J gene TRBJ2-5; TRBD2 matches 14 bases. Germline V gene sequence: CDR1 SGHRS, CDR2 YFSETQ. There are 17 residues in the CDR3. Losses at the gene ends were 4 bases for V and 3 bases for J; bases not matched to a gene: 8.

The CDR3 DNA follows: TGTGCCAGCAGCCACCCCGGATCAGAGACCCAGTACTTC. Translation: CASSHPGSETQYF. The rearrangement links TRBV7-1 to TRBJ2-5; no clear D. TRBV7-1 is classed as an ORF, of uncertain function. The CDR3 totals 13 residues. The V and J ends lost 5 bases and 4 bases respectively, with 11 bases between them.

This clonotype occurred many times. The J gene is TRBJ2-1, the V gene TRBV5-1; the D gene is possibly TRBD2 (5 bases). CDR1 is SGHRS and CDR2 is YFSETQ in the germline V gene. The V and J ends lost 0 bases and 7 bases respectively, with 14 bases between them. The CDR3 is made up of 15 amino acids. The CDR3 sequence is CASSLAGSLQNEQFF. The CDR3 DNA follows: TGCGCCAGCAGCTTGGCGGGGAGTCTCCAGAATGAGCAGTTCTTC.

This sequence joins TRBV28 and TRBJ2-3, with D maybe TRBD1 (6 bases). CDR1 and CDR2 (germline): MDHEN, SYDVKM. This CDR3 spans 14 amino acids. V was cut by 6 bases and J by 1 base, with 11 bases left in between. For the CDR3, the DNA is TGTGCCAGCAGCAAGACAGGCGGCACAGATACGCAGTATTTT. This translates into CASSKTGGTDTQYF.